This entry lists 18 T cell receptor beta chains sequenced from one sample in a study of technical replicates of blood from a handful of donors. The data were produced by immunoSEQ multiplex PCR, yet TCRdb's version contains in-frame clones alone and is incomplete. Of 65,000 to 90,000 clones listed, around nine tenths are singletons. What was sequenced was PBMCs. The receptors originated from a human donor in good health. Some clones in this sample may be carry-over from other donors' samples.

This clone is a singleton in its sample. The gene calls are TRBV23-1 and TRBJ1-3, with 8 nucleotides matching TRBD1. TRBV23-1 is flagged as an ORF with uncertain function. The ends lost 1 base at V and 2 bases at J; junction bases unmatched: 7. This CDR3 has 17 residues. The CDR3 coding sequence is TGCGCCAGCAGTCAATGTGGGACAGGAGGAACTGGAAACACCATATATTTT. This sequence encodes CASSQCGTGGTGNTIYF.

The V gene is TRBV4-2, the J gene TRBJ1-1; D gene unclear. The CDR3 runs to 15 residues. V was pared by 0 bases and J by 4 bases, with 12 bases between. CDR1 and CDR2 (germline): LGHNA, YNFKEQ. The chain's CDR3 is CASSQEAAEGTEAFF. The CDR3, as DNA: TGTGCCAGCAGCCAAGAAGCAGCGGAAGGCACTGAAGCTTTCTTT.

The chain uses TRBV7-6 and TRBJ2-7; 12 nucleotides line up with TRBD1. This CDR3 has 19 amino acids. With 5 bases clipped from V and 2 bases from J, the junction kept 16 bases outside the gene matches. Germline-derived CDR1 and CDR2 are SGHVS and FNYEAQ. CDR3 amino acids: CASSALPGQGARNAYEQYF. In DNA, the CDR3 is TGTGCCAGCAGCGCCCTTCCGGGACAGGGGGCGCGAAATGCCTACGAGCAGTACTTC. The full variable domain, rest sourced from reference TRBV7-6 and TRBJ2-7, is GAGVSQSPRYKVTKRGQDVALRCDPISGHVSLYWYRQALGQGPEFLTYFNYEAQQDKSGLPNDRFSAERPEGSISTLTIQRTEQRDSAMYRCASSALPGQGARNAYEQYFGPGTRLTVT.

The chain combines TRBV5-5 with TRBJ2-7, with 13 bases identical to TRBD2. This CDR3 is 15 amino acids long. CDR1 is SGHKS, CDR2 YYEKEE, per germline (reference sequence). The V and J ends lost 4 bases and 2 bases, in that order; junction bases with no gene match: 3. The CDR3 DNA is TGTGCCAGCAGCACGGGACTAGCGGGGCCCTACGAGCAGTACTTC. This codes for CASSTGLAGPYEQYF. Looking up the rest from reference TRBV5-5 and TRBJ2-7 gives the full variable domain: DAGVTQSPTHLIKTRGQQVTLRCSPISGHKSVSWYQQVLGQGPQFIFQYYEKEERGRGNFPDRFSARQFPNYSSELNVNALLLGDSALYLCASSTGLAGPYEQYFGPGTRLTVT.

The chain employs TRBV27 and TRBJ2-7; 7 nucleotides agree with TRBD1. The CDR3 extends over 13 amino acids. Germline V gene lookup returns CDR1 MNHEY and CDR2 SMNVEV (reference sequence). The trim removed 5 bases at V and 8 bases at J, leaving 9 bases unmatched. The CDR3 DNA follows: TGTGCCAGCAGTCGAACCGGGACAGTTAAGCAGTACTTC. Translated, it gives CASSRTGTVKQYF.

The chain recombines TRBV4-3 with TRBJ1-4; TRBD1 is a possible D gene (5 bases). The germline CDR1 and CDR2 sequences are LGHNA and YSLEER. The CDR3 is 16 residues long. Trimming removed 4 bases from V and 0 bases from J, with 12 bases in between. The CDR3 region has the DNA TGCGCCAGCAGCCCGCAATTCAGGGCAACTAATGAAAAACTGTTTTTT. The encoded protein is CASSPQFRATNEKLFF.

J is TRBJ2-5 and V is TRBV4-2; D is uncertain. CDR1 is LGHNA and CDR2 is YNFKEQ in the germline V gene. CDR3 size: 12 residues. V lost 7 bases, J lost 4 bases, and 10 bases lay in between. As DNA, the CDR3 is TGTGCCAGCATGGGCCAAGCAGAGACCCAGTACTTC. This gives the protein CASMGQAETQYF.

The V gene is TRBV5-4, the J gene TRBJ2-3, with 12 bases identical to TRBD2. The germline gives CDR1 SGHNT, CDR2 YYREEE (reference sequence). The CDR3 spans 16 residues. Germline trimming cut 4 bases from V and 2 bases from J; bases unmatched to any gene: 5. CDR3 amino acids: CASSARLAGDTDTQYF. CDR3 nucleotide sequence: TGTGCCAGCAGCGCGAGACTAGCGGGAGACACAGATACGCAGTATTTT.

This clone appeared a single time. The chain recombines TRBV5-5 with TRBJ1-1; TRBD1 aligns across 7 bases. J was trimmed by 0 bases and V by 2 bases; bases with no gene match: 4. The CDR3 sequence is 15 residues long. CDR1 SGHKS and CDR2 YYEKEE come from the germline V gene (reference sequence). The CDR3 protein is CASSFSGQLNTEAFF. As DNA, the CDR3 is TGTGCCAGCAGCTTCTCGGGACAGTTGAACACTGAAGCTTTCTTT.

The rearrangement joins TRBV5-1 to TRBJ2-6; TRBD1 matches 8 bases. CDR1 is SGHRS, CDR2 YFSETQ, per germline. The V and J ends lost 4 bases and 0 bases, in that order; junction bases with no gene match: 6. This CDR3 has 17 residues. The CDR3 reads CASSRGTGDSGANVLTF. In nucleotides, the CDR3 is TGCGCCAGCAGCCGCGGGACAGGAGACTCTGGGGCCAACGTCCTGACTTTC. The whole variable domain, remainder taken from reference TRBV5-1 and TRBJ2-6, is KAGVTQTPRYLIKTRGQQVTLSCSPISGHRSVSWYQQTPGQGLQFLFEYFSETQRNKGNFPGRFSGRQFSNSRSEMNVSTLELGDSALYLCASSRGTGDSGANVLTFGAGSRLTVL.

CDR3 region: CASSLAENRGELVGYTF. The DNA of the CDR3 is TGTGCCAGCAGCTTGGCCGAGAACAGGGGAGAGCTCGTCGGCTACACCTTC. The chain links TRBV5-8 to TRBJ1-2; 7 bases line up with TRBD1. Trimming took 0 bases from V and 8 from J; bases not matched to a gene: 16. The V gene's germline CDR1 is SGHTS and CDR2 YDEGEE. This CDR3 comprises 17 residues.

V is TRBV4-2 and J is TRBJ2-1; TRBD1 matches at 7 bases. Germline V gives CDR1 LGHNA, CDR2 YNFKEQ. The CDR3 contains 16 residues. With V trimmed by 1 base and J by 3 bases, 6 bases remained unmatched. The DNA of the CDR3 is TGTGCCAGCAGCCAAGGTTACGGGACAGACTACAATGAGCAGTTCTTC. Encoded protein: CASSQGYGTDYNEQFF.

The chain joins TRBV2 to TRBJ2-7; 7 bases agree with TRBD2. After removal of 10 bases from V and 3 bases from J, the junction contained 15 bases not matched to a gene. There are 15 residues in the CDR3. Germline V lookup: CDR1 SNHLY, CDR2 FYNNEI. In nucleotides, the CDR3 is TGTGCCACCGGGGGGTCCGACCAACTTTTCTACGAGCAGTACTTC. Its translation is CATGGSDQLFYEQYF.

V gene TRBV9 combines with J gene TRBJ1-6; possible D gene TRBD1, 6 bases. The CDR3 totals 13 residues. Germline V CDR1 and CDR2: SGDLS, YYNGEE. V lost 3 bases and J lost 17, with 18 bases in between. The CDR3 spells CASSANTDSAIHF. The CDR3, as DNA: TGTGCCAGCAGCGCTAACACGGACAGCGCGATCCACTTT.

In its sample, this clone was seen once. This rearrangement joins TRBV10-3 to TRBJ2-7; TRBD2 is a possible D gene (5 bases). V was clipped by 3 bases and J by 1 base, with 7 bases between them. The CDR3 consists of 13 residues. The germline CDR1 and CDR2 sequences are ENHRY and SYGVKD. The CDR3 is CAISDGESYEQYF. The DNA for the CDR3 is TGTGCCATCAGTGATGGGGAGTCCTACGAGCAGTACTTC.

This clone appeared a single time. The CDR3 here is CASIRAGGLQETQYF. In nucleotides, the CDR3 is TGTGCCAGCATCAGAGCGGGGGGGCTTCAAGAGACCCAGTACTTC. This sequence joins TRBV6-1 and TRBJ2-5; 10 nucleotides agree with TRBD2. After removal of 7 bases from V and 2 bases from J, the junction contained 7 bases not matched to a gene. The CDR3 totals 15 residues. In germline, CDR1 is MNHNS, CDR2 SASEGT.

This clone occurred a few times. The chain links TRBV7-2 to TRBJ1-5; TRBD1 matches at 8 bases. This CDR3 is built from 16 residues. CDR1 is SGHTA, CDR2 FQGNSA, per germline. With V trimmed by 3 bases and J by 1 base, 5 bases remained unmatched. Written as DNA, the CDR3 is TGTGCCAGCAGCTTTTTTGGACAGGGAAGCAATCAGCCCCAGCATTTT. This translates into CASSFFGQGSNQPQHF.

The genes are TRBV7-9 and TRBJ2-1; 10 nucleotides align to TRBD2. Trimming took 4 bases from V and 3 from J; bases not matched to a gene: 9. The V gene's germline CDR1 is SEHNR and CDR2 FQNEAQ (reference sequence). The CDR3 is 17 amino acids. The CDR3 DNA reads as TGTGCCAGCAGCTCCCCTCAAGCGGGAGGGCGCTACAATGAGCAGTTCTTC. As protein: CASSSPQAGGRYNEQFF.